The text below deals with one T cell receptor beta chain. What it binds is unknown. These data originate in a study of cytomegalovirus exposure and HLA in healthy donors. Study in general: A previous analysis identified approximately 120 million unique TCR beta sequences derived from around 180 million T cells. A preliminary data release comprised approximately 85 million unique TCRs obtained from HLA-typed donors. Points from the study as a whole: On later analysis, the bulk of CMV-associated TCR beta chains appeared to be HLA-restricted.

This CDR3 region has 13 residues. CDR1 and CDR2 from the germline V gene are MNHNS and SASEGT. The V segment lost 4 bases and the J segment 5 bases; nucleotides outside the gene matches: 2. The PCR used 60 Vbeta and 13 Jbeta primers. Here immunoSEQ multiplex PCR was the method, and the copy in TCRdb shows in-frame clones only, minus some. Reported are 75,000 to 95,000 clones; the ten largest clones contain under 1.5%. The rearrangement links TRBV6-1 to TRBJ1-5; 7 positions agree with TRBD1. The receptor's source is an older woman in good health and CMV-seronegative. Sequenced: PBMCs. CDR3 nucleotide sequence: TGTGCCAGCAGTGCGGGACAGTATCAGCCCCAGCATTTT. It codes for CASSAGQYQPQHF.